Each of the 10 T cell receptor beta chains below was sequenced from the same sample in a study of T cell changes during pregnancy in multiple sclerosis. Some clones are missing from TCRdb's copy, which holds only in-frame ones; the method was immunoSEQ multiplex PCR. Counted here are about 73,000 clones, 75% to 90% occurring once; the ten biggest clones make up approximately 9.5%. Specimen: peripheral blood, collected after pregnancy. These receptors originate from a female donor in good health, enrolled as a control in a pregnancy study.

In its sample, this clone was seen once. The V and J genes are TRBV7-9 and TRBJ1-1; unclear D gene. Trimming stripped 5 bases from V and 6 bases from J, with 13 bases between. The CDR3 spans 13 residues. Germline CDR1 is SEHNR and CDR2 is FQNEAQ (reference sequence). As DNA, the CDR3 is TGTGCCAGCAGCGGAGGGTACCGAGCTGAAGCTTTCTTT. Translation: CASSGGYRAEAFF.

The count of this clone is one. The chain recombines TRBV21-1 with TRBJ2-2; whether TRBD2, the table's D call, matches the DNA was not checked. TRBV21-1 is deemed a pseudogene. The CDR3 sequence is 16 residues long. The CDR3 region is CASSVRDYAFAGELFF. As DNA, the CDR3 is TGTGCCAGCAGTGTCCGGGACTACGCGTTCGCCGGGGAGCTGTTTTTT.

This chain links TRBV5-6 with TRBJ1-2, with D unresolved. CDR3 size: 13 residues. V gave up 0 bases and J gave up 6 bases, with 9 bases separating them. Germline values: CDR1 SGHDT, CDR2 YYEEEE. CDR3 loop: CASSLAAGHGYTF. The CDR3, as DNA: TGTGCCAGCAGCTTGGCGGCAGGCCATGGCTACACCTTC.

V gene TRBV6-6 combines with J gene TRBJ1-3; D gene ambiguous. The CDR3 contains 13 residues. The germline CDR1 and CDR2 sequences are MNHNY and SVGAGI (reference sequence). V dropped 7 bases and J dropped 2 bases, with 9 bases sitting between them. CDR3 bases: TGTGCCAGCACCTGGCCCCCTGGAAACACCATATATTTT. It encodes CASTWPPGNTIYF.

CDR3 region: CAWSTGQSSPLHF. The CDR3 coding sequence is TGTGCCTGGAGTACCGGACAGTCTTCACCCCTCCACTTT. The J gene is TRBJ1-6, the V gene TRBV30; D is perhaps TRBD1 (6 bases). The germline CDR1 and CDR2 sequences are GTSNPN and SVGIG (reference sequence). The germline V and J ends were trimmed by 2 bases and 9 bases, with 11 bases remaining between them. The CDR3 loop spans 13 amino acids.

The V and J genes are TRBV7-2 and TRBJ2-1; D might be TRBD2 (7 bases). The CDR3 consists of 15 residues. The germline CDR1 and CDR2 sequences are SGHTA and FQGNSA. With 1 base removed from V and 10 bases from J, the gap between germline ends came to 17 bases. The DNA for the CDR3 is TGTGCCAGCAGCTTAGGGGGGGGGCTCGTTTCCGAGCAGTTCTTC. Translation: CASSLGGGLVSEQFF.

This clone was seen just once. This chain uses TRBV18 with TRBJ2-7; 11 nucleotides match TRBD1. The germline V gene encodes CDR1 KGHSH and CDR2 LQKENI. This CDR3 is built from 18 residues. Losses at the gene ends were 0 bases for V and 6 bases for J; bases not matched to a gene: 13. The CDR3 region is CASSPPSSGTGGRGEQYF. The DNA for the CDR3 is TGTGCCAGCTCACCACCGAGTTCCGGGACAGGGGGTAGGGGCGAGCAGTACTTC.

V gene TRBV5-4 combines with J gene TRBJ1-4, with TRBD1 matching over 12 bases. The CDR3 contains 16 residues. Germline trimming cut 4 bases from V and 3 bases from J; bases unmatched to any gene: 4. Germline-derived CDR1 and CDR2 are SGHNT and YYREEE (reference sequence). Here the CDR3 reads CASSGGQGAANEKLFF. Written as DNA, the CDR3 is TGTGCCAGCAGCGGGGGACAGGGGGCGGCTAATGAAAAACTGTTTTTT.

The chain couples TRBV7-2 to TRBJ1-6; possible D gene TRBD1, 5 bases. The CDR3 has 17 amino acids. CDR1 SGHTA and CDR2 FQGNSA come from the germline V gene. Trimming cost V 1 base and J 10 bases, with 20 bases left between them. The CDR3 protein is CASSLGVSGGVGSPLHF. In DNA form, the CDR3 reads TGTGCCAGCAGCTTAGGGGTCTCCGGGGGAGTAGGATCACCCCTCCACTTT.

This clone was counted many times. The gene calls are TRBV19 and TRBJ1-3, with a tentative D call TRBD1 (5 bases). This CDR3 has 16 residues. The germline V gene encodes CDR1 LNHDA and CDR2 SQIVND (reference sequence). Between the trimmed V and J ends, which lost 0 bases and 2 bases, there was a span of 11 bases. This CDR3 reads CASSIDLQGPGNTIYF. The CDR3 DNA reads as TGTGCCAGTAGTATAGATCTGCAGGGCCCTGGAAACACCATATATTTT.